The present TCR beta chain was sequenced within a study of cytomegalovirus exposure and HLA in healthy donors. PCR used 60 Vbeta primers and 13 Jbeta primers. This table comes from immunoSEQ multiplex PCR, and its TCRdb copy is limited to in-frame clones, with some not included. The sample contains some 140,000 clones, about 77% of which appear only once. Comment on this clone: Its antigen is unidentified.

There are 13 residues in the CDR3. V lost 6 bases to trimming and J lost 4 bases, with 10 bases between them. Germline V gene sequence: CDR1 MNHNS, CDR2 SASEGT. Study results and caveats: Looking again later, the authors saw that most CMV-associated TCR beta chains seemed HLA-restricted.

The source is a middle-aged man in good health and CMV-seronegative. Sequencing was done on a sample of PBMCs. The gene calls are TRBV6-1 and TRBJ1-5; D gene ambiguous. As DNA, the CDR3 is TGTGCCAGCAGGAGGGAGAGAAATCAGCCCCAGCATTTT. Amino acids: CASRRERNQPQHF.